This T cell receptor (beta chain) stems from a study of identical twins. Template switching supplied a universal primer site; unique molecular identifiers were carried on the cDNA. A single record per CDR3 protein comes from TCRdb applying MiXCR to the 5' RACE reads. The sample yields 400,000 to 550,000 distinct CDR3 sequences, around 15% seen once. Points on this clonotype: Its antigen is not identified.

Study-wide results and limits: Where beta out-of-frame sequences were concerned, excess twin sharing was weaker.

CDR1 and CDR2 from the germline V gene are SQVTM and ANQGSEA. V was pared by 4 bases and J by 2 bases, with 5 bases of the junction left unmatched. This CDR3 is built from 14 residues. These data are also associated with another study on yellow fever vaccine responses in identical twins.

This TCR was recovered from a woman aged 18 to 35 in good health. The sample consisted of CD4+ T cells sorted from blood. The chain uses TRBV29-1 and TRBJ1-5; 7 bases are a match to TRBD1. The CDR3 is CSVAPGGGNQPQHF. The CDR3 bases are TGCAGCGTTGCCCCAGGGGGTGGCAATCAGCCCCAGCATTTT.